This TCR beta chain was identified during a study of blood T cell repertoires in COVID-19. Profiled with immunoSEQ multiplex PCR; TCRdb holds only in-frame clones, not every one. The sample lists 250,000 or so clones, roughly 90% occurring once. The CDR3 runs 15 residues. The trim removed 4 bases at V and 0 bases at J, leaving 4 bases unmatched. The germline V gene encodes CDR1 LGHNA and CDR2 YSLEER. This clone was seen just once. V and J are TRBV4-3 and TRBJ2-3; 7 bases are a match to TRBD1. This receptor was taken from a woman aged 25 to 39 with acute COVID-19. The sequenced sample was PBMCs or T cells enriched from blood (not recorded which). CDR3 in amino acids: CASSRLTGSTDTQYF. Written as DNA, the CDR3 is TGCGCCAGCAGCCGATTGACAGGGAGCACAGATACGCAGTATTTT.